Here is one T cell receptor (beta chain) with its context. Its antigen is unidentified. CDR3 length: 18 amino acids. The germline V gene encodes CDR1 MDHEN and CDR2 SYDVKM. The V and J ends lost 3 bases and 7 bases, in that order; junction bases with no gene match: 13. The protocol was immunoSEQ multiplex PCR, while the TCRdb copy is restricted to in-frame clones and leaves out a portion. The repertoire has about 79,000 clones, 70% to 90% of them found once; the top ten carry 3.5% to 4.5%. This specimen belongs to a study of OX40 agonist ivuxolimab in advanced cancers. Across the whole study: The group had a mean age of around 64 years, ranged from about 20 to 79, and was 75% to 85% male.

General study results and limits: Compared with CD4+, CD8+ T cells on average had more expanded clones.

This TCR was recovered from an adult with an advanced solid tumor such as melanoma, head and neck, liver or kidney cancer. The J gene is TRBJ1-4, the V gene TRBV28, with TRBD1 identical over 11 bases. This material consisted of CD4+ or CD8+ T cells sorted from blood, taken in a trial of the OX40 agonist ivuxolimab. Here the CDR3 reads CASSFLPLMGTGGEKLFF. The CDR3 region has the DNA TGTGCCAGCAGTTTTTTGCCCCTTATGGGGACAGGGGGTGAAAAACTGTTTTTT. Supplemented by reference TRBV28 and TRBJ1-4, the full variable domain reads DVKVTQSSRYLVKRTGEKVFLECVQDMDHENMFWYRQDPGLGLRLIYFSYDVKMKEKGDIPEGYSVSREKKERFSLILESASTNQTSMYLCASSFLPLMGTGGEKLFFGSGTQLSVL.